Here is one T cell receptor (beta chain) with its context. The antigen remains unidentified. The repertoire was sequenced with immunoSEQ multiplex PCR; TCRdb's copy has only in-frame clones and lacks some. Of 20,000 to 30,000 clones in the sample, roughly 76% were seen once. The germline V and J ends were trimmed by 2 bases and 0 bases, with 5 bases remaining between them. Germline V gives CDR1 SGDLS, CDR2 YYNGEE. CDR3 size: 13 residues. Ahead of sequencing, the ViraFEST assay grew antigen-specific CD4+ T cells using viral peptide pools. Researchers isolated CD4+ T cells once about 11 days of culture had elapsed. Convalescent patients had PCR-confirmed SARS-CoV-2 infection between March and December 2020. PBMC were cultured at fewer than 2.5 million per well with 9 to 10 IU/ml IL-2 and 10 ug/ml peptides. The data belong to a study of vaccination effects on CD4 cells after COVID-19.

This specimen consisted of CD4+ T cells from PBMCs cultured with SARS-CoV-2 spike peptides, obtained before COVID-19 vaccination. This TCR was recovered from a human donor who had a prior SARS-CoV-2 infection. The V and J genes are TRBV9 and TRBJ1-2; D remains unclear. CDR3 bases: TGTGCCAGCAGCGTGGCCTCTAACTATGGCTACACCTTC. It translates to CASSVASNYGYTF.